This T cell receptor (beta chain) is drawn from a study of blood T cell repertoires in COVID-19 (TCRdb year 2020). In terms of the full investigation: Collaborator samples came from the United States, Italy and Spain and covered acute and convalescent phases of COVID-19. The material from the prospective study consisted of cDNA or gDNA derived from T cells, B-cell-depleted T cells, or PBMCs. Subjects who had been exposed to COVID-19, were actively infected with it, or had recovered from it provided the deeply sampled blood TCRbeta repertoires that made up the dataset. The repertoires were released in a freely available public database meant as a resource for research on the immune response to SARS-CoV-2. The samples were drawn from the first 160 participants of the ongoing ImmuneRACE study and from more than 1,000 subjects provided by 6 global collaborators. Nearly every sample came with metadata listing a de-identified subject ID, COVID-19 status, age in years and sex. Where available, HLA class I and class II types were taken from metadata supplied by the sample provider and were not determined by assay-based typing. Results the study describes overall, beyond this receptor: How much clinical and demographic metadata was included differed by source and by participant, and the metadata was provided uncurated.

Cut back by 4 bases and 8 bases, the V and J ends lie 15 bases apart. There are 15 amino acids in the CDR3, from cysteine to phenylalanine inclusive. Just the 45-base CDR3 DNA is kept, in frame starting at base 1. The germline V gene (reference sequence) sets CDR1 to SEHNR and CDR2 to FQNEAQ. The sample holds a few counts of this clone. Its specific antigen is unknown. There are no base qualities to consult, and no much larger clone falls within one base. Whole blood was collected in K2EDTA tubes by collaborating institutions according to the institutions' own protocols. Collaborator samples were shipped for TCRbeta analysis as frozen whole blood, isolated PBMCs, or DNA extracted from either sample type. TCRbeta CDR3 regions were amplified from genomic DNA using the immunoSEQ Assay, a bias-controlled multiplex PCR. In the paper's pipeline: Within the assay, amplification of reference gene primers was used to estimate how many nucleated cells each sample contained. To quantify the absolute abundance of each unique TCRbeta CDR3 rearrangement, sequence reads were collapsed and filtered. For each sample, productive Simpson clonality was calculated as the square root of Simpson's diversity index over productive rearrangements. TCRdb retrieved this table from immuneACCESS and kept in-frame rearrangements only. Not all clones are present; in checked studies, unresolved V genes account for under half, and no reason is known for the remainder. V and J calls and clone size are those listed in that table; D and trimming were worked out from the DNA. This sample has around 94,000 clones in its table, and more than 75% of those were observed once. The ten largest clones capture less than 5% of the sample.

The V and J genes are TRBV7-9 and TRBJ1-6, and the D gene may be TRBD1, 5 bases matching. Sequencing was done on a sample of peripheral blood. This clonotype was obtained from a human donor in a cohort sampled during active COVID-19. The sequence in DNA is TGTGCCAGCAGCTCCTGGCAGGGTGGTGATTCACCCCTCCACTTT. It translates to CASSSWQGGDSPLHF.